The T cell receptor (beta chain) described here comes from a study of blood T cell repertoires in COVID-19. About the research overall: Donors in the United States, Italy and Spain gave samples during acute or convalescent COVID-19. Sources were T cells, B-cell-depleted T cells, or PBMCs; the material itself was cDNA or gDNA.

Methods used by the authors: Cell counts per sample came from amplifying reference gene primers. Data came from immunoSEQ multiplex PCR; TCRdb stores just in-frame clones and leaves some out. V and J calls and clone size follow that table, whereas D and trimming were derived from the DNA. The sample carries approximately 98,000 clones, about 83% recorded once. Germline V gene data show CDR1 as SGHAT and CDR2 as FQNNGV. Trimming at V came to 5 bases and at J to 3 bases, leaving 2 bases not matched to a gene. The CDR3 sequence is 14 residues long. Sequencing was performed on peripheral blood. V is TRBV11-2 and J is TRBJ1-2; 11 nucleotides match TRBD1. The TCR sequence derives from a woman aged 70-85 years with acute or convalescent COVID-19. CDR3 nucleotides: TGTGCCAGCAGCCCGGGACAGGGGGACTATGGCTACACCTTC. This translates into CASSPGQGDYGYTF.